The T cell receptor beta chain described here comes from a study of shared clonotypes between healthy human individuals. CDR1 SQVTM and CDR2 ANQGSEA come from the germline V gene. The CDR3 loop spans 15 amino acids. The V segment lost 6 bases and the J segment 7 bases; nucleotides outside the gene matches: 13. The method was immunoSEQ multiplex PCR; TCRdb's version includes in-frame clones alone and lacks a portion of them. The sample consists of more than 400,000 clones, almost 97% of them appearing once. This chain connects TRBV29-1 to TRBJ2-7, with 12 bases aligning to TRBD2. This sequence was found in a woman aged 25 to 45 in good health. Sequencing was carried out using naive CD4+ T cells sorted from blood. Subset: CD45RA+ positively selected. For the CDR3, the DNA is TGCAGCGTGGAGAGGTTACTAGCGGGAGGTGGGGAGCAGTACTTC. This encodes CSVERLLAGGGEQYF.